Presented here are 26 T cell receptor beta chains from one specimen sequenced in a study of early T cells in non-severe SARS-CoV-2 infection. One entry per CDR3 protein, called by TCRdb with MiXCR from the 5' RACE reads. The table records more than 20,000 distinct CDR3 sequences, 3% to 4.5% of them present only once. The source material was whole blood. The receptors originated from an adult who was a healthcare worker with PCR-confirmed SARS-CoV-2 infection or an uninfected control (not recorded which).

This clonotype was observed many times. The chain has TRBV27 and TRBJ2-7; D may be TRBD2 (6 bases). Germline-derived CDR1 and CDR2 are MNHEY and SMNVEV (reference sequence). V lost 0 bases to trimming and J lost 1 base, with 13 bases between them. This CDR3 region has 16 residues. CDR3 amino acids: CASSLSGASASYEQYF. The DNA of the CDR3 is TGTGCCAGCAGTTTATCGGGAGCTAGCGCTTCCTACGAGCAGTACTTC.

This clonotype has ten or more counts. J is TRBJ2-1 and V is TRBV7-6; 7 bases line up with TRBD1. The V and J ends lost 4 bases and 0 bases, in that order; junction bases with no gene match: 3. The CDR3 has 15 amino acids. Germline V CDR1 and CDR2: SGHVS, FNYEAQ. This CDR3 is CASSSGQSSYNEQFF. In DNA form, the CDR3 reads TGTGCCAGCAGCTCGGGACAGAGCTCCTACAATGAGCAGTTCTTC.

This clonotype was seen at least ten times. DNA for the CDR3: TGTGCCTGGACTGGACAGTACAATGAGCAGTTCTTC. It specifies CAWTGQYNEQFF. The V and J genes are TRBV30 and TRBJ2-1; possibly TRBD1 for D (6 bases). The CDR3 is made up of 12 amino acids. The V and J ends lost 4 bases and 4 bases respectively, with 8 bases between them. Germline loops: CDR1 GTSNPN, CDR2 SVGIG (reference sequence).

This clonotype was seen ten or more times. The genes are TRBV4-3 and TRBJ2-1; the D gene is possibly TRBD2 (5 bases). CDR1 is LGHNA and CDR2 is YSLEER in the germline V gene. The length of the CDR3 is 16 residues. Trimming removed 1 base from V and 3 bases from J, with 13 bases in between. As DNA, the CDR3 is TGCGCCAGCAGCCAAGTTGGGAGAAAATACTACAATGAGCAGTTCTTC. Translation gives CASSQVGRKYYNEQFF.

This clonotype was seen repeatedly, ten times or more. The genes are TRBV20-1 and TRBJ2-7; D might be TRBD1 (5 bases). The CDR3 has 13 residues. Germline V gene lookup returns CDR1 DFQATT and CDR2 SNEGSKA (reference sequence). V lost 1 base, J lost 5 bases, and 12 bases lay in between. The DNA of the CDR3 is TGCAGTGCTAGAGGTCCAGGGCTACACGAGCAGTACTTC. This codes for CSARGPGLHEQYF.

This clonotype was detected many times. The chain carries TRBV2 and TRBJ1-2, with 8 positions matching TRBD1. The CDR3 has 15 residues. The ends lost 7 bases at V and 2 bases at J; junction bases unmatched: 9. Germline V gene lookup returns CDR1 SNHLY and CDR2 FYNNEI. The CDR3 reads CASTPDRGWNYGYTF. For the CDR3, the DNA is TGTGCCAGCACACCCGACAGGGGATGGAACTATGGCTACACCTTC.

This clonotype has a count of ten or more. The chain carries TRBV6-6 and TRBJ1-1; TRBD1 matches at 7 bases. The trim removed 2 bases at V and 3 bases at J, leaving 3 bases unmatched. Germline values: CDR1 MNHNY, CDR2 SVGAGI (reference sequence). This CDR3 is 14 amino acids long. CDR3: CASSYKGADTEAFF. The CDR3, as DNA: TGTGCCAGCAGTTACAAGGGGGCGGACACTGAAGCTTTCTTT.

This clonotype was recorded at least ten times. This chain connects TRBV6-4 to TRBJ2-3; 9 positions match TRBD2. The CDR3 loop spans 14 amino acids. Germline V gene sequence: CDR1 MRHNA, CDR2 SNTAGT. V shed 4 bases and J 3 bases; nucleotides not matched to a gene: 2. The CDR3 region has the DNA TGTGCCAGCAGTGTCCTAGCGGGGACAGATACGCAGTATTTT. It is translated as CASSVLAGTDTQYF.

This chain links TRBV20-1 with TRBJ2-2; D possibly corresponds to TRBD2 (6 bases). Germline values: CDR1 DFQATT, CDR2 SNEGSKA (reference sequence). The CDR3 covers 14 residues. V lost 0 bases and J lost 3, with 8 bases in between. CDR3 amino acids: CSAREGLDTGELFF. CDR3 bases: TGCAGTGCTAGAGAGGGACTGGACACCGGGGAGCTGTTTTTT.

This clonotype has ten or more counts. This sequence joins TRBV27 and TRBJ2-7, with 10 positions matching TRBD1. J gave up 7 bases and V 5 bases, and 8 bases lay outside the gene matches. The V gene's germline CDR1 is MNHEY and CDR2 SMNVEV (reference sequence). The CDR3 consists of 14 residues. DNA for the CDR3: TGTGCCAGCAGTCCGGGACAGGGGACTTGGGAGCAGTACTTC. It is translated as CASSPGQGTWEQYF.

This clonotype was seen many times. V usage is TRBV5-5 and J usage is TRBJ1-1; possible D gene TRBD1, 6 bases. Germline V gives CDR1 SGHKS, CDR2 YYEKEE (reference sequence). The CDR3 is 14 residues long. V shed 4 bases and J shed 1 base, with 11 bases lying between them. This CDR3 reads CASSRDRWNTEAFF. DNA for the CDR3: TGTGCCAGCAGCCGAGACAGGTGGAACACTGAAGCTTTCTTT. The full variable domain, completed using reference TRBV5-5 and TRBJ1-1, is DAGVTQSPTHLIKTRGQQVTLRCSPISGHKSVSWYQQVLGQGPQFIFQYYEKEERGRGNFPDRFSARQFPNYSSELNVNALLLGDSALYLCASSRDRWNTEAFFGQGTRLTVV.

By frequency in the sample, this clonotype is medium-sized. This chain joins TRBV7-9 and TRBJ2-5; D not resolved. In germline, CDR1 is SEHNR, CDR2 FQNEAQ (reference sequence). V was shortened by 4 bases and J by 1 base, with 10 bases between the two germline ends. The CDR3 loop spans 14 amino acids. The CDR3 loop reads CASSYYDIQETQYF. The CDR3 bases are TGTGCCAGCAGCTACTACGACATCCAAGAGACCCAGTACTTC.

The chain has TRBV2 and TRBJ2-1; 11 nucleotides agree with TRBD2. CDR3 length equals 14 residues. Germline V gene sequence: CDR1 SNHLY, CDR2 FYNNEI. With V trimmed by 10 bases and J by 2 bases, 4 bases remained unmatched. The CDR3 nucleotides are TGTGCCATTATAGCGGGAGGGCCCTACAATGAGCAGTTCTTC. Protein sequence: CAIIAGGPYNEQFF.

Remarks on this clonotype: This may be a read error: a much more frequent sequence differs by one nucleotide. V gene TRBV18 combines with J gene TRBJ1-4; D may be TRBD1 (6 bases). Germline lookup yields CDR1 KGHSH and CDR2 LQKENI. CDR3 length: 13 amino acids. Written as DNA, the CDR3 is TGTGCCGGCTCACCAGGGGTTAATGAAAAACTGTTTTTT. It specifies CAGSPGVNEKLFF.

This clonotype is termed medium-sized. The chain recombines TRBV7-2 with TRBJ2-7; TRBD1 agrees at 11 bases. The CDR3 is 13 residues long. CDR1 and CDR2 from the germline V gene are SGHTA and FQGNSA. Unmatched junction bases numbered 3, after V lost 4 bases and J lost 7 bases. CDR3 DNA: TGTGCCAGCAGCTCGGACAGGGGGCTTGAGCAGTACTTC. It codes for CASSSDRGLEQYF.

This clonotype was seen repeatedly, ten times or more. The chain carries TRBV20-1 and TRBJ2-2; TRBD2 aligns across 8 bases. This CDR3 spans 17 amino acids. Germline loops: CDR1 DFQATT, CDR2 SNEGSKA (reference sequence). The V and J ends lost 6 bases and 4 bases, in that order; junction bases with no gene match: 16. CDR3 amino acids: CSAVPEGREDLTGELFF. CDR3 sequence (DNA): TGCAGTGCAGTACCAGAGGGGCGGGAGGATCTCACCGGGGAGCTGTTTTTT.

This clonotype has a handful of counts. The genes are TRBV5-4 and TRBJ2-5; D is unresolved. The ends were cut back, 4 bases at V and 2 bases at J, with 9 bases in the middle. The CDR3 is made up of 13 amino acids. CDR1 and CDR2 from the germline V gene are SGHNT and YYREEE (reference sequence). CDR3 region: CASSPPRQETQYF. CDR3 sequence (DNA): TGTGCCAGCAGCCCCCCGCGTCAAGAGACCCAGTACTTC.

This clonotype was picked up many times. V gene TRBV6-7 combines with J gene TRBJ2-1; no definite D call. TRBV6-7 is treated as an ORF (open reading frame) with a function not yet certain. V lost 0 bases and J 5 bases, leaving 11 bases between the germline ends. The CDR3 extends over 15 amino acids. In nucleotides, the CDR3 is TGTGCCAGCAGTTACTCGACCAAACCTAACAATGAGCAGTTCTTC. Amino acids: CASSYSTKPNNEQFF.

This clonotype showed up many times. This chain links TRBV11-3 with TRBJ2-1; 8 nucleotides agree with TRBD2. This CDR3 is 15 amino acids long. Germline values: CDR1 SGHNT, CDR2 YENEEA. V was clipped by 5 bases and J by 9 bases; unmatched bases: 12. This CDR3 reads CASSLGLAPKGEQFF. The CDR3 DNA is TGTGCCAGCAGCCTCGGACTAGCCCCGAAGGGTGAGCAGTTCTTC.

This clonotype was detected many times. V gene TRBV27 combines with J gene TRBJ2-7; 11 bases fit TRBD2. This CDR3 has 15 amino acids. Germline assignment: CDR1 MNHEY and CDR2 SMNVEV (reference sequence). V lost 0 bases to trimming and J lost 3 bases; unmatched junction nucleotides: 1. CDR3: CASSLSGTSGYEQYF. The CDR3 region has the DNA TGTGCCAGCAGTTTATCCGGGACTAGCGGCTACGAGCAGTACTTC.

The chain employs TRBV3-1 and TRBJ2-1; D unresolved. Germline V gene lookup returns CDR1 LGHDT and CDR2 YNNKEL (reference sequence). The CDR3 extends over 14 amino acids. The ends were cut back, 3 bases at V and 5 bases at J, with 11 bases in the middle. The CDR3 DNA follows: TGTGCCAGCAGCCATATGATACTGCACAATGAGCAGTTCTTC. Its protein product is CASSHMILHNEQFF.

This clonotype appeared many times. The chain is built from TRBV12-3 or TRBV12-4 and TRBJ2-4; D possibly matches TRBD1 or TRBD2 (5 bases each). The CDR3 length is 14 residues. Trimming cost V 5 bases and J 3 bases, with 11 bases left between them. The DNA of the CDR3 is TGTGCCAGCAGTGAGAGGGGTGACAAAAACATTCAGTACTTC. It yields the protein CASSERGDKNIQYF.

This clonotype has ten or more counts. The chain carries TRBV7-3 and TRBJ1-1; D is undetermined. Germline V gives CDR1 SGHTA, CDR2 FQGTGA. The CDR3 runs 13 residues. V was trimmed by 5 bases and J by 0 bases, leaving 7 bases between them. This CDR3 is CASSVKMNTEAFF. The CDR3 DNA sequence: TGTGCCAGCAGCGTCAAAATGAACACTGAAGCTTTCTTT. The variable domain in full, with the rest retrieved from reference TRBV7-3 and TRBJ1-1, is GAGVSQTPSNKVTEKGKYVELRCDPISGHTALYWYRQSLGQGPEFLIYFQGTGAADDSGLPNDRFFAVRPEGSVSTLKIQRTERGDSAVYLCASSVKMNTEAFFGQGTRLTVV.

CDR3 sequence (DNA): TGTGCCAGCAGCCAACCCGGGACAGTAATTAAAGAGACCCAGTACTTC. This encodes CASSQPGTVIKETQYF. The genes are TRBV3-1 and TRBJ2-5, with 7 bases matching TRBD1. This CDR3 has 16 amino acids. The germline CDR1 and CDR2 sequences are LGHDT and YNNKEL (reference sequence). The ends lost 2 bases at V and 3 bases at J; junction bases unmatched: 9.

This clonotype was observed many times. V and J are TRBV29-1 and TRBJ2-3, with 10 bases lining up with TRBD1. Germline CDR1 is SQVTM and CDR2 is ANQGSEA. V shed 4 bases, J shed 4 bases, and the junction held 5 bases outside the gene matches. This CDR3 is built from 14 residues. In DNA, the CDR3 is TGCAGCGTTGTTGGGGACAGGGGACCAGATACGCAGTATTTT. Protein product: CSVVGDRGPDTQYF.

This clonotype was detected many times. The V call is TRBV11-2, the J call TRBJ2-4, with D possibly matching TRBD2 (5 bases). In germline, CDR1 is SGHAT, CDR2 FQNNGV. V shed 5 bases and J shed 7 bases, with 15 bases lying between them. The length of the CDR3 is 14 residues. The CDR3 DNA sequence: TGTGCCAGCAGCGCAGGAGGCGGCCAGAACATTCAGTACTTC. Amino acid sequence: CASSAGGGQNIQYF.